This TCR beta chain came from a study of regulatory dendritic cells for organ transplantation. Using immunoSEQ multiplex PCR, the repertoire was profiled, and TCRdb retains in-frame clones only, with some absent. Among roughly 4,000 clones listed, 45% to 65% were seen once. The study's findings and limits: Alloreactive memory CD8+ T cell pools varied considerably between individuals. Regulatory dendritic cells appeared to expand memory CD8+ clones less than mature ones. Naive T cells showed high diversity, memory cells less, memory CD8+ least.

The CDR3 runs 14 residues. Germline V gene data show CDR1 as LGHNT and CDR2 as FRNRAP. V lost 1 base to trimming and J lost 4 bases; unmatched junction nucleotides: 0. Of note for this clone: Its antigen remains unidentified.

Allogeneic regulatory or mature dendritic cells were co-cultured for approximately 5 days with CFSE-labeled sorted T cells at 1:10. CD4+ or CD8+ T cells were sorted as naive CD45RA+ or memory CD45RO+. Source material: memory CD8+ T cells from blood cultured with dendritic cells. Noted subset: CD45RO+ memory T cells. The TCR comes from a human donor in good health. The chain joins TRBV12-5 to TRBJ1-2, with 10 bases aligning to TRBD1. This chain's CDR3 is CASGLGQGAYGYTF. The CDR3 DNA is TGTGCTAGTGGTTTGGGACAGGGGGCCTATGGCTACACCTTC. The whole variable domain, remainder taken from reference TRBV12-5 and TRBJ1-2, is DARVTQTPRHKVTEMGQEVTMRCQPILGHNTVFWYRQTMMQGLELLAYFRNRAPLDDSGMPKDRFSAEMPDATLATLKIQPSEPRDSAVYFCASGLGQGAYGYTFGSGTRLTVV.